This T cell receptor (beta chain) was identified in a study of T cells after yellow fever vaccination. At the level of the study: Fractions of limited cellularity were prepared by means of SMART-Seq v4 Ultra Low Input.

A 5'RACE template-switching step, the method used to make TCR cDNA, added a universal primer site and UMIs. TCRdb reprocessed the 5' RACE reads with MiXCR, giving one entry per CDR3 protein. The table shows about 160,000 distinct CDR3 sequences, with around 7% occurring only once. Germline-derived CDR1 and CDR2 are SGDLS and YYNGEE. The CDR3 loop spans 18 amino acids. Trimming left V 2 bases short and J 0 bases short, with 18 bases between. Concerning this clonotype itself: Its cognate antigen is unknown.

Findings of the study overall: Weaker, the secondary response had a peak occurring faster, on day 5 versus 15.

This clonotype was obtained from a man between 18 and 29 years old who received the YFV17D yellow fever vaccine. The chain combines TRBV9 with TRBJ1-3; no reliable D call. The source was CD4+ T cells sorted from PBMCs, collected less than 6 days after the first yellow fever vaccination. DNA of the CDR3: TGTGCCAGCAGCGTCTGTCGTTTTGAGGATGTCTCTGGAAACACCATATATTTT. It specifies CASSVCRFEDVSGNTIYF.